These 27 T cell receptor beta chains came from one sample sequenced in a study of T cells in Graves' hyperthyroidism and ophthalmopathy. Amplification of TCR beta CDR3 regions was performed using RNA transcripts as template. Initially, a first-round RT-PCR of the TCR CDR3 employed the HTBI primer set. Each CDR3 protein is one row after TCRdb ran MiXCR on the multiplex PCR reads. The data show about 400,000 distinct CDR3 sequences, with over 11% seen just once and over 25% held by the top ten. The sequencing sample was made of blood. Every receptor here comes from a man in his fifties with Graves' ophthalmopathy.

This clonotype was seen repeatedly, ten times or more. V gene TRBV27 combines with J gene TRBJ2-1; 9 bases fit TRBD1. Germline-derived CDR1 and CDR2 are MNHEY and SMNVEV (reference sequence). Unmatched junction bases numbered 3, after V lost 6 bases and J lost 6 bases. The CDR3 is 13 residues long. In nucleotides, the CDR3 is TGTGCCAGCAGACCGACAGGGGGCAATGAGCAGTTCTTC. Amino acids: CASRPTGGNEQFF.

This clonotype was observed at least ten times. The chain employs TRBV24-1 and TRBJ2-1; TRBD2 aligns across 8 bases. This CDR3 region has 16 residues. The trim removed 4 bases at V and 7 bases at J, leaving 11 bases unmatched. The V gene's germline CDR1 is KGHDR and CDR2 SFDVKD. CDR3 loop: CATSDTRRPGGNEQFF. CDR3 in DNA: TGTGCCACCAGTGACACCCGACGGCCGGGAGGGAATGAGCAGTTCTTC.

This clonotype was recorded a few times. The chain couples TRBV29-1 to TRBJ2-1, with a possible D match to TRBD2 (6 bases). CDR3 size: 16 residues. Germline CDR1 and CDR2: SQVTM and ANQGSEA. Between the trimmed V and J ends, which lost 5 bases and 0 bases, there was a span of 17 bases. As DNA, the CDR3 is TGCAGCGTTCCTCCGGGACTTAAAAGCTCCTACAATGAGCAGTTCTTC. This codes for CSVPPGLKSSYNEQFF.

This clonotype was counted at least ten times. CDR3 sequence: CASSPTSGRVDEQFF. DNA of the CDR3: TGTGCCAGCAGTCCGACTAGCGGGAGGGTCGATGAGCAGTTCTTC. This sequence joins TRBV2 and TRBJ2-1; 14 bases fit TRBD2. This CDR3 contains 15 residues. Per germline, CDR1 SNHLY and CDR2 FYNNEI. V shed 5 bases, J shed 8 bases, and the junction held 5 bases outside the gene matches.

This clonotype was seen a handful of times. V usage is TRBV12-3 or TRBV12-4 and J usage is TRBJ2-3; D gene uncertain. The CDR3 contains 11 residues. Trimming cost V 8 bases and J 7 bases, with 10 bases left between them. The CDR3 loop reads CASRGGNTQYF. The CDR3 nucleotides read TGTGCCAGCCGCGGTGGGAATACGCAGTATTTT.

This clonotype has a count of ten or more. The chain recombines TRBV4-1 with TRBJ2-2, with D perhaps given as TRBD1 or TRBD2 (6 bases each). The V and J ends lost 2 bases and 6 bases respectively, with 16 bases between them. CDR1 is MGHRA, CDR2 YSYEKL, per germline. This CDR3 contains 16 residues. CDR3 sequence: CASSQTTGGWAGELFF. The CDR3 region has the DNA TGCGCCAGCAGCCAAACAACCGGGGGCTGGGCCGGGGAGCTGTTTTTT.

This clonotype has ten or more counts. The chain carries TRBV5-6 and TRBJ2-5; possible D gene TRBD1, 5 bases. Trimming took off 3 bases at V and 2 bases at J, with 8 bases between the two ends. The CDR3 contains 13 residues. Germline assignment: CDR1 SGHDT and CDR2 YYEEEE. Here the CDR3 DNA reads TGTGCCAGCAGCTACGACAGACAAGAGACCCAGTACTTC. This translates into CASSYDRQETQYF.

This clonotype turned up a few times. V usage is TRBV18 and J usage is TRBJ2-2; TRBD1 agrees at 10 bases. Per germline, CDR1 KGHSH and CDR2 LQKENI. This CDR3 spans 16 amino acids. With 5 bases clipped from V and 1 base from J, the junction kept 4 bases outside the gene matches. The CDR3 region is CASSSGTGVNTGELFF. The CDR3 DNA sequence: TGTGCCAGCTCATCCGGGACAGGGGTGAACACCGGGGAGCTGTTTTTT.

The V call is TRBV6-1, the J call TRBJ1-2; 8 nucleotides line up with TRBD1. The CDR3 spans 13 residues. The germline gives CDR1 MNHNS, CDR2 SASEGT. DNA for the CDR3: TGTGCTGCCCGGGAACAGGGGGACTATGGCTACACCTTC. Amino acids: CAAREQGDYGYTF.

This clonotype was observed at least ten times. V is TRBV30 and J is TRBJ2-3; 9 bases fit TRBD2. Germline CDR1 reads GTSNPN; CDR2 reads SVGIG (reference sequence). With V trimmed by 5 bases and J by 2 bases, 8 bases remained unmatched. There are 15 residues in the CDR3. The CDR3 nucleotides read TGTGCCTGGGGGAGGACTAGCGCAATCACAGATACGCAGTATTTT. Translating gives CAWGRTSAITDTQYF.

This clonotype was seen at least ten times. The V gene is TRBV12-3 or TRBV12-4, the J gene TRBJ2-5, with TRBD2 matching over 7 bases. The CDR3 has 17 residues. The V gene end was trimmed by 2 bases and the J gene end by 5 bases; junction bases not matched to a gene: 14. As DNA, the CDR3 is TGTGCCAGCAGTTTATCCCTAGCGGTCGAGAGCTCGGAGACCCAGTACTTC. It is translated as CASSLSLAVESSETQYF.

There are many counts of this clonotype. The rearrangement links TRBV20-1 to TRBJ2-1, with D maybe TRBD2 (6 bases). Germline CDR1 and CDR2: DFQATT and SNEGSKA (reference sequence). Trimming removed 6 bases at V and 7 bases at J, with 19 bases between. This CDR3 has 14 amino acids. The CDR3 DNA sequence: TGCAGTGCCCAGGTCCGGGGGAGTACGAATGAGCAGTTCTTC. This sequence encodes CSAQVRGSTNEQFF.

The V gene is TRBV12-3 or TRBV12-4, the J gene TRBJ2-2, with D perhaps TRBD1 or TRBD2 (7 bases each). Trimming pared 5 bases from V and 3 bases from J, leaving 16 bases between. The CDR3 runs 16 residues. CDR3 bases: TGTGCCAGCAGTCGTGGGAGGGGGCAGGACACCGGGGAGCTGTTTTTT. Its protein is CASSRGRGQDTGELFF.

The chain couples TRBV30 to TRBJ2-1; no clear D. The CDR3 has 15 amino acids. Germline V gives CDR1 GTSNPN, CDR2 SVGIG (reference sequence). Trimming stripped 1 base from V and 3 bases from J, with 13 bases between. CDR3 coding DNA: TGTGCCTGGAGTGACGGACGGCAGCTCTACAATGAGCAGTTCTTC. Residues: CAWSDGRQLYNEQFF.

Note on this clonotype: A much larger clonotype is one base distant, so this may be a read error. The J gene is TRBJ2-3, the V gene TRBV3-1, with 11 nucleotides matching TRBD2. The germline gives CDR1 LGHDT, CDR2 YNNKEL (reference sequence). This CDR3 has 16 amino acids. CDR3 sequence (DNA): TGTACCAGCAGCTCTTATACTAGCGGGAGAGGAGATACGCAGTATTTT. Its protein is CTSSSYTSGRGDTQYF.

CDR3 region: CATSERTGGVRNEQFF. CDR3 in DNA: TGTGCCACCAGTGAGCGGACTGGCGGGGTCCGCAATGAGCAGTTCTTC. V and J are TRBV24-1 and TRBJ2-1; maybe TRBD2 (6 bases). The CDR3 is 16 residues long. The V end was cut by 4 bases, the J end by 6 bases, with 18 bases between. The germline V gene has CDR1 KGHDR and CDR2 SFDVKD.

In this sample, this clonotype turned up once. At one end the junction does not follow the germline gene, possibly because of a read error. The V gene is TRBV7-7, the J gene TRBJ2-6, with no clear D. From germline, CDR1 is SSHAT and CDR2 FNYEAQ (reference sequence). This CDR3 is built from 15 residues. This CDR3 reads CASSLEDSGANVLTF. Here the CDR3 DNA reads TGTGCTAGCAGCTTAGAGGACTCTGGGGCCAACGTCCTGACTTTC.

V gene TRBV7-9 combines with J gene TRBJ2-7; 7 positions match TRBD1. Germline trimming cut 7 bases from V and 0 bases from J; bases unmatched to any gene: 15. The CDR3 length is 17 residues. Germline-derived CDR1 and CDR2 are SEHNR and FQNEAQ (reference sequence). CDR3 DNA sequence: TGTGCCAGCACCTCATGGGACAGCCCTCAAAGCTCCTACGAGCAGTACTTC. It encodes CASTSWDSPQSSYEQYF. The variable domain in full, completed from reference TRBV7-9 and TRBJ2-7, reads DTGVSQNPRHKITKRGQNVTFRCDPISEHNRLYWYRQTLGQGPEFLTYFQNEAQLEKSRLLSDRFSAERPKGSFSTLEIQRTEQGDSAMYLCASTSWDSPQSSYEQYFGPGTRLTVT.

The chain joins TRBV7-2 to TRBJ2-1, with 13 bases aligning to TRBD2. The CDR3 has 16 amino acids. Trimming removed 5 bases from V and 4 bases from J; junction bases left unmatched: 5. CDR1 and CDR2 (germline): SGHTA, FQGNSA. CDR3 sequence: CASSKLAGGRYNEQFF. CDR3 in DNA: TGTGCCAGCAGCAAACTAGCGGGAGGGCGGTACAATGAGCAGTTCTTC.

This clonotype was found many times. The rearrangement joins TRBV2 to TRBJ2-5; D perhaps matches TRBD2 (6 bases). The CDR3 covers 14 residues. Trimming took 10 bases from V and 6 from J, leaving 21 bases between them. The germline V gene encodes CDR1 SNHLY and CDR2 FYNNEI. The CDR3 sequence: CATGSAGFKKTQYF. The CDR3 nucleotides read TGTGCCACTGGGTCGGCGGGGTTTAAAAAGACCCAGTACTTC. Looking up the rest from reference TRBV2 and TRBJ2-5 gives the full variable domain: EPEVTQTPSHQVTQMGQEVILRCVPISNHLYFYWYRQILGQKVEFLVSFYNNEISEKSEIFDDQFSVERPDGSNFTLKIRSTKLEDSAMYFCATGSAGFKKTQYFGPGTRLLVL.

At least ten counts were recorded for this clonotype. This CDR3 is CASSWGSNTGELFF. CDR3 nucleotides: TGTGCCAGCAGTTGGGGGAGCAACACCGGGGAGCTGTTTTTT. This rearrangement joins TRBV27 to TRBJ2-2; D might be TRBD1 or TRBD2, each matching 5 bases. Germline loops: CDR1 MNHEY, CDR2 SMNVEV (reference sequence). Trimming stripped 4 bases from V and 2 bases from J, with 8 bases between. This CDR3 comprises 14 residues.

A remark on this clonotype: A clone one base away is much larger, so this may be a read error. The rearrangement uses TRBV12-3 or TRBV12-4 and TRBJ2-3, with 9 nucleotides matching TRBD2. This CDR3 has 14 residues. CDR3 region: CVNRVAGGSDTQYF. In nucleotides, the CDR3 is TGTGTCAACAGGGTGGCGGGAGGGTCAGATACGCAGTATTTT.

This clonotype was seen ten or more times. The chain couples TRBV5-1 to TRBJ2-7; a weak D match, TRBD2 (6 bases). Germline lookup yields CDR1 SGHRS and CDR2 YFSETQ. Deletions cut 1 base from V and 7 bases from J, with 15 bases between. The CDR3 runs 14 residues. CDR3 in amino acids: CASSLMEGMREQYF. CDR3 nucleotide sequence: TGCGCCAGCAGCTTGATGGAGGGAATGAGGGAGCAGTACTTC.

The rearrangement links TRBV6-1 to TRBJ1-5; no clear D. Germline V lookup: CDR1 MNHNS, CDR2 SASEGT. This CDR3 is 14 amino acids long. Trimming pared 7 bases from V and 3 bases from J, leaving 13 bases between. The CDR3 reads CASNPRGINQPQHF. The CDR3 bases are TGTGCCAGCAACCCCCGGGGTATCAATCAGCCCCAGCATTTT.

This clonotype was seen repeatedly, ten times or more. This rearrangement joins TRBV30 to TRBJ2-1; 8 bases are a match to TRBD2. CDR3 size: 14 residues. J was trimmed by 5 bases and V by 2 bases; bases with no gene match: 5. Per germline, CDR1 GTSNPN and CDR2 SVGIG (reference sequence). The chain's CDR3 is CAWSSLADHNEQFF. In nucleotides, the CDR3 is TGTGCCTGGAGTTCACTAGCGGACCACAATGAGCAGTTCTTC.

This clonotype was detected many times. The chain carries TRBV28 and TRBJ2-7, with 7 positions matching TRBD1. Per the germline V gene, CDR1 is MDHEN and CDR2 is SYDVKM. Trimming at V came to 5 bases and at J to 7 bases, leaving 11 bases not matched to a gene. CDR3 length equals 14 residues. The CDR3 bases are TGTGCCAGCAGTCCACACTCGACAGGGCAGGAGCAGTACTTC. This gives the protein CASSPHSTGQEQYF.

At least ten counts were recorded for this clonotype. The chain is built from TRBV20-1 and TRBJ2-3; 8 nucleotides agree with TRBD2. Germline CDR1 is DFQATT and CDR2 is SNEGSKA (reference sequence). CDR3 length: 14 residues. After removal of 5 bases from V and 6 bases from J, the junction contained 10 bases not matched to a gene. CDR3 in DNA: TGCAGTGCTCCCGGGACTAGAGGTTCGGATACGCAGTATTTT. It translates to CSAPGTRGSDTQYF.